The rows below give T cell receptor beta chains drawn from one sample of a study of patients and donors after allogeneic stem cell transplantation. TCRdb reprocessed the RT-PCR reads with MiXCR, giving one entry per CDR3 protein. Among about a million distinct CDR3 sequences, approximately 19% were seen once, and the ten largest hold 5% to 6.5%. Material for sequencing was blood, either unsorted or a sorted T cell fraction (not recorded which). These receptors were collected from a human donor who was either an allogeneic HSCT recipient or a stem cell or donor lymphocyte infusion donor (not recorded which). It is not recorded whose cells these are; they may come from a transplant donor. Each CDR3 is given with its conserved first and last residue. Fields, in order: J gene, D gene, V gene, clone size, CDR3 DNA, CDR3 protein. A D gene is named only where the DNA matches it firmly. Some rows have no size entry. The others give once, few or many, or a class for an expanded clone.

>TRBJ2-3|TRBD2|TRBV20-1|NA
TGCAGTGCTAGAGGAGGGCTAGCGGGGACTCCAGATACGCAGTATTTT
CSARGGLAGTPDTQYF
>TRBJ1-2|TRBD1|TRBV5-6|NA
TGTGCCAGCAGCTTGGCCGGGTTTGACAGGGGGCTCGGCTACACCTTC
CASSLAGFDRGLGYTF
>TRBJ2-7|NA|TRBV27|few
TGTGCCAGCAGTTTATCCCCAGAACCAACCTACGAGCAGTACTTC
CASSLSPEPTYEQYF
>TRBJ2-7|TRBD2|TRBV6-2/TRBV6-3|NA
TGTGCCAGCAACCAACCGGGACTAGCCGCCTACGAGCAGTACTTC
CASNQPGLAAYEQYF
>TRBJ2-7|TRBD1|TRBV12-5|NA
TGTGCTAGTGGTCCCCGGACAGGGCGATCCTACGAGCAGTACTTC
CASGPRTGRSYEQYF
>TRBJ2-2|NA|TRBV20-1|few
TGCAGTGCTAGAGATCTCGAACGGATGAACACCGGGGAGCTGTTTTTT
CSARDLERMNTGELFF
>TRBJ1-3|NA|TRBV3-1|NA
TGTGCCAGCAGCCAAGAACGTCTCTCTGGAAACACCATATATTTT
CASSQERLSGNTIYF
>TRBJ1-5|NA|TRBV6-5|NA
TGTGCCAGCAGTTACGGGATAGGGGACCAGCCCCAGCATTTT
CASSYGIGDQPQHF
>TRBJ2-7|NA|TRBV6-5|few
TGTGCCAGCAGTTACGTGGCCCCTAGCTCCTACGAGCAGTACTTC
CASSYVAPSSYEQYF
>TRBJ2-7|NA|TRBV9|few
TGTGCCAGCAGCGCGGACAGATCCTACGAGCAGTACTTC
CASSADRSYEQYF
>TRBJ1-1|NA|TRBV20-1|many
TGCAGTGCTAGAGATCAAGGGTGGGGGACTGAAGCTTTCTTT
CSARDQGWGTEAFF
>TRBJ2-4|TRBD2|TRBV13|NA
TGTGCCAGCAGCTCGGAGACTAGCGGGGGGCCTCTAGCCAAAAACATTCAGTACTTC
CASSSETSGGPLAKNIQYF
>TRBJ1-1|TRBD1|TRBV12-3/TRBV12-4|few
TGTGCCAGCAGTTCCGGACAGGGGGCGGGAGCTTTCTTT
CASSSGQGAGAFF
>TRBJ1-1|NA|TRBV7-9|NA
TGTGCCAGCAGCGTGGGCCTTGAAGCTTTCTTT
CASSVGLEAFF
>TRBJ2-1|NA|TRBV27|few
TGTGCCAGCATTATCAACTCCCACGGGACCACCAATGAGCAGTTCTTC
CASIINSHGTTNEQFF
>TRBJ2-7|NA|TRBV7-9|few
TGTGCCAGCACCCTCGGGACCTACGAGCAGTACTTC
CASTLGTYEQYF
>TRBJ2-2|TRBD2|TRBV4-3|few
TGCGCCAGCAGCCAAGATGGGGGGGAGACCGGGGAGCTGTTTTTT
CASSQDGGETGELFF
>TRBJ2-4|TRBD2|TRBV12-3/TRBV12-4|few
TGTGCCAGCAGACTTAGCGGGGGGGTTGGCAAAAACATTCAGTACTTC
CASRLSGGVGKNIQYF
>TRBJ2-1|NA|TRBV7-9|NA
TGTGCCAGCAGCCCGCACTTCAATGAGCAGTTCTTC
CASSPHFNEQFF
>TRBJ1-2|NA|TRBV5-6|NA
TGTGCCAGCAGCCTCATAACGGAGGACTATGGCTACACCTTC
CASSLITEDYGYTF
>TRBJ2-5|NA|TRBV7-3|NA
TGTGCCAGCAGCCCAAGACTGGGGCACGAGACCCAGTACTTC
CASSPRLGHETQYF
>TRBJ2-2|NA|TRBV27|few
TGTGCCAGCAGTTTACCTCGGCAGGGGCGGAACACCGGGGAGCTGTTTTTT
CASSLPRQGRNTGELFF
>TRBJ2-3|TRBD1|TRBV5-1|NA
TGCGCCAGCGGGACAGCTCAAGACACAGATACGCAGTATTTT
CASGTAQDTDTQYF
>TRBJ2-7|NA|TRBV25-1|many
TGTGCCAGCAGTCCCATGTCTCTGGAGCAGTACTTC
CASSPMSLEQYF
>TRBJ1-2|TRBD1|TRBV24-1|NA
TGTGCCACCAGTCACTATAGAGGGAACAGGGGGGACTATGGCTACACCTTC
CATSHYRGNRGDYGYTF
>TRBJ1-2|NA|TRBV12-3/TRBV12-4|few
TGTGCCAGCAGTTTATCCAGGGCTGGCTACACCTTC
CASSLSRAGYTF
>TRBJ1-1|TRBD1|TRBV5-1|few
TGCGCCAGCAGCTTGGGCGGACAGGCGCGGGAAGCTTTCTTT
CASSLGGQAREAFF
>TRBJ2-7|NA|TRBV29-1|NA
TGCAGCGTTGAAGATAGAGTGACAGGAGCCTCTTTC
CSVEDRVTGASF
>TRBJ2-3|TRBD2|TRBV12-3/TRBV12-4|few
TGTGCCACCCGGGGTAGCGGGGGGCGCGATACGCAGTATTTT
CATRGSGGRDTQYF
>TRBJ2-1|NA|TRBV5-1|NA
TGCGCCAGCAGCTTGCGGGGCCAAAACAATGAGCAGTTCTTC
CASSLRGQNNEQFF
>TRBJ2-1|NA|TRBV7-2|few
TGTGCCAGCAGCACAACCGGGGAAAGGCTTGATGAGCAGTTCTTC
CASSTTGERLDEQFF
>TRBJ2-2|TRBD2|TRBV6-5|NA
TGTGCCAGCAGTTACTCCACTAGCGGGAGGGCCGCGAACACCGGGGAGCTGTTTTTT
CASSYSTSGRAANTGELFF
>TRBJ2-7|NA|TRBV6-1|NA
TGTGCCAGCAGCACCCCCGTGGGCGCCTACGAGCAGTACTTC
CASSTPVGAYEQYF
>TRBJ1-1|TRBD1|TRBV7-9|few
TGTGCCAGCAGCTCCCCACAGGGGACGAACACTGAAGCTTTCTTT
CASSSPQGTNTEAFF
>TRBJ2-2|TRBD2|TRBV27|NA
TGTGCCAGCAAACGACTAGCGGAGAACACCGGGGAGCTGTTTTTT
CASKRLAENTGELFF
>TRBJ1-2|NA|TRBV5-1|many
TGCGCCAGCAGCGATGGGGGAGTTGGCTACACCTTC
CASSDGGVGYTF
>TRBJ2-5|TRBD1|TRBV7-6|few
TGTGCCAGCAGCCCTCACCGGACAGGGACGGTCGGAGAGACCCAGTACTTC
CASSPHRTGTVGETQYF
>TRBJ2-7|TRBD2|TRBV13|many
TGTGCCAGCAGCTTACACATTTTTGGGACTAGCGCCTACGAGCAGTACTTC
CASSLHIFGTSAYEQYF
>TRBJ1-2|NA|TRBV7-3|NA
TGTGCCAGCAGCTTAGGGGGTTTATTCTATGGCTACACCTTC
CASSLGGLFYGYTF
>TRBJ1-2|TRBD1|TRBV20-1|few
TGCAGTTATCCGGGACAGGGGCCCTATGGCTACACCTTC
CSYPGQGPYGYTF
>TRBJ2-3|NA|TRBV11-3|NA
TGTGCCAGCAGCGAGACAGCCTCCACAGATACGCAGTATTTT
CASSETASTDTQYF
>TRBJ1-5|NA|TRBV15|NA
TGTGCCACCAGCAGAGATCACCTTTATCCGCAGGGCGGGCAGCCCCAGCATTTT
CATSRDHLYPQGGQPQHF
>TRBJ1-1|NA|TRBV12-3/TRBV12-4|NA
TGTGCCAGCCTTAGAGGGGCCACTGAAGCTTTCTTT
CASLRGATEAFF
>TRBJ1-1|TRBD1|TRBV25-1|few
TGTGCCAGCAGTGAGGCAGGGGGCGCGAGGACTGAAGCTTTCTTT
CASSEAGGARTEAFF
>TRBJ2-2|NA|TRBV15|few
TGTGCCACCAGCAGATCTCTGACGGGGAACACCGGGGAGCTGTTTTTT
CATSRSLTGNTGELFF
>TRBJ2-3|TRBD2|TRBV7-2|NA
TGTGCCAGCAGCTTGAGCGGGAGGGCGAGAGATACGCAGTATTTT
CASSLSGRARDTQYF
>TRBJ1-6|NA|TRBV7-9|few
TGTGCCAGCAGCTTAGTGGGCCAGGGTCGTTCACCCCTCCACTTT
CASSLVGQGRSPLHF
>TRBJ2-1|NA|TRBV24-1|NA
TGTGCCACCAGCGGCCTAGGACAGAGCAGGCATGAGCAGTTCTTC
CATSGLGQSRHEQFF
>TRBJ2-5|NA|TRBV12-3/TRBV12-4|many
TGTGCCAGCAGTCCCGAGACAGGAGGGGAGACCCAGTACTTC
CASSPETGGETQYF
>TRBJ2-7|NA|TRBV10-3|NA
TGTGCCATCAGTGAGCGGGGGTCCGACTACGAGCAGTACTTC
CAISERGSDYEQYF
>TRBJ1-3|NA|TRBV12-3/TRBV12-4|many
TGTGCCAGCAGTTTAGCGCTATGGGGAAACACCATATATTTT
CASSLALWGNTIYF
>TRBJ2-1|NA|TRBV19|few
TGTGCCGCCGGGGGGCGCTATATCGATGAGCAGTTCTTC
CAAGGRYIDEQFF
>TRBJ2-1|TRBD2|TRBV20-1|NA
TGCAGTGCCGGAGAGAGCGGGAGGGCATTCAATGAGCAGTTCTTC
CSAGESGRAFNEQFF
>TRBJ2-7|NA|TRBV6-5|few
TGTGCCAGCAGTTATCGGGGGCGCGGGTACGAGCAGTACTTC
CASSYRGRGYEQYF